This T cell receptor (beta chain) was sequenced for a study of T cell responses to AZD1222 COVID-19 vaccine. Overall study findings and caveats: At 160-218 and 743-854, vaccine-associated CD4 TCRs were dominant, and they spanned spike. When two AZD1222 doses had been given, Spike-specific TCR breadth and depth rose. Only 5 or 6 AZD1222 recipients tested seropositive at baseline.

This CDR3 comprises 15 residues. Per germline, CDR1 GTSNPN and CDR2 SVGIG (reference sequence). V dropped 3 bases and J dropped 5 bases, with 17 bases sitting between them. Produced via immunoSEQ multiplex PCR; TCRdb's table is partial and in-frame only. Seen here are under 95,000 clones, under 90% observed once, and the top ten hold more than 1.2%. Points on this clone: The antigen remains unidentified.

Sequencing used peripheral blood, obtained 28 days after the second AZD1222 dose. The clonotype was recovered from an adult who received the AZD1222 COVID-19 vaccine. The rearrangement joins TRBV30 to TRBJ1-5, with D unclear. The CDR3 region is CAWSHGRSVYQPQHF. CDR3 DNA sequence: TGTGCCTGGAGCCACGGAAGGAGCGTATATCAGCCCCAGCATTTT.